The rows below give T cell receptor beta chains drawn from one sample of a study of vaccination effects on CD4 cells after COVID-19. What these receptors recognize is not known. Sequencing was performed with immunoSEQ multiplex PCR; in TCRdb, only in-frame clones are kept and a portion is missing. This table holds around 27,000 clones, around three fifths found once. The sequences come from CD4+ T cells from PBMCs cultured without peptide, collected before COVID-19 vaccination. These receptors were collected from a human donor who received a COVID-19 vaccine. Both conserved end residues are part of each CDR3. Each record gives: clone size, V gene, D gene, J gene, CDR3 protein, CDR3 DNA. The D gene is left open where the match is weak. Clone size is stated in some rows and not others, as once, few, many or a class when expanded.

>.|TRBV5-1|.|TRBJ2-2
CASSPRTQHGELFF
TGCGCCAGCAGCCCAAGGACCCAGCACGGGGAGCTGTTTTTT
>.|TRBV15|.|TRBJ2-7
CATSVRGWTESSYEQYF
TGTGCCACCAGCGTGAGGGGTTGGACAGAGAGCTCCTACGAGCAGTACTTC
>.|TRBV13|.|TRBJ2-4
CASSLVLAKNIQYF
TGTGCCAGCAGCTTAGTCCTAGCCAAAAACATTCAGTACTTC
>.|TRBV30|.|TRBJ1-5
CAWSVQRNQPQHF
TGTGCCTGGAGTGTACAACGCAATCAGCCCCAGCATTTT
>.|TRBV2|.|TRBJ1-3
CASSDLGNTIYF
TGTGCCAGCAGTGATCTTGGAAACACCATATATTTT
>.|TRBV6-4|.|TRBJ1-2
CASRSDGYGYTF
TGTGCCAGCAGATCGGACGGATATGGCTACACCTTC
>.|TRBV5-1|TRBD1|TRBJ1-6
CASSLGGTGNSPLHF
TGCGCCAGCAGCTTGGGCGGGACAGGAAATTCACCCCTCCACTTT
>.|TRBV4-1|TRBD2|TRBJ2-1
CASSQESARTSSNNEQFF
TGCGCCAGCAGCCAAGAGTCGGCTCGGACTAGCTCCAACAATGAGCAGTTCTTC
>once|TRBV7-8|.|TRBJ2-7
CASSLIQGFSYEQYF
TGTGCCAGCAGCTTAATACAGGGATTCTCCTACGAGCAGTACTTC
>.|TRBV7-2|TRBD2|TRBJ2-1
CASSFLAGRGEQFF
TGTGCCAGCAGCTTCTTGGCAGGGAGGGGTGAGCAGTTCTTC